What follows is one T cell receptor (beta chain) and its context. This specimen belongs to a study of cytomegalovirus exposure and HLA in healthy donors. PCR involved 60 Vbeta and 13 Jbeta primers. Some clones are missing from TCRdb's copy, which holds only in-frame ones; the method was immunoSEQ multiplex PCR. The sample carries about 170,000 clones, 85% recorded once. CDR1 and CDR2 (germline): SNHLY, FYNNEI. With 3 bases removed from V and 5 bases from J, the gap between germline ends came to 10 bases. The CDR3 totals 13 residues. The TCR originated in a boy aged 2-15 years in good health and CMV-seronegative. The V gene is TRBV2, the J gene TRBJ2-5; D remains ambiguous. Sequenced input: PBMCs. The CDR3 bases are TGTGCCAGCAGTGATTCAAATGAGGAGACCCAGTACTTC. Translation gives CASSDSNEETQYF.